These 20 T cell receptor beta chains originate from one sample sequenced in a study of T cell responses to AZD1222 COVID-19 vaccine. Repertoires were generated with immunoSEQ multiplex PCR, while TCRdb's copy carries only in-frame clones and drops some. This sample's clone table lists over 140,000 clones. What was sequenced was peripheral blood. These receptors were taken from an adult in good health.

On this clone: The identical CDR3 is also encoded by other nucleotide sequences in the sample. Here the CDR3 reads CASSLDSGNTIYF. CDR3 nucleotide sequence: TGTGCCAGCAGCTTAGACAGCGGAAACACCATATATTTT. The chain recombines TRBV11-2 with TRBJ1-3; no clear D gene. The ends were cut back, 0 bases at V and 4 bases at J, with 4 bases in the middle. The CDR3 is made up of 13 amino acids. The germline V gene has CDR1 SGHAT and CDR2 FQNNGV.

The rearrangement uses TRBV12-3 or TRBV12-4 and TRBJ2-2; possible D gene TRBD1, 6 bases. The length of the CDR3 is 12 residues. V was cut by 8 bases and J by 6 bases, with 10 bases left in between. CDR3 nucleotide sequence: TGTGCCAGCGGGGGCCAGGCCGGGGAGCTGTTTTTT. It is translated as CASGGQAGELFF.

The chain links TRBV12-3 or TRBV12-4 to TRBJ1-1; weak D call: TRBD1 (5 bases). The germline V and J ends were trimmed by 4 bases and 10 bases, with 10 bases remaining between them. The CDR3 runs 11 residues. The CDR3: CASSSGLSAFF. The CDR3 DNA reads TGTGCCAGCAGTTCAGGGCTGTCAGCTTTCTTT.

The rearrangement links TRBV11-2 to TRBJ1-1; D ambiguous. Between the trimmed V and J ends, which lost 4 bases and 4 bases, there was a span of 7 bases. Germline values: CDR1 SGHAT, CDR2 FQNNGV. This CDR3 is built from 12 residues. CDR3 nucleotide sequence: TGTGCCAGCAGCTATTGGGGCACTGAAGCTTTCTTT. Its translation is CASSYWGTEAFF.

The chain carries TRBV19 and TRBJ1-6; no clear D. CDR1 is LNHDA, CDR2 SQIVND, per germline (reference sequence). Trimming pared 3 bases from V and 0 bases from J, leaving 6 bases between. The CDR3 consists of 15 residues. CDR3 in DNA: TGTGCCAGTAGTATTTCAGACTCCTATAATTCACCCCTCCACTTT. This sequence encodes CASSISDSYNSPLHF.

In DNA, the CDR3 is TGTGCCAGCAGCCCGGTTAACACCGGGGAGCTGTTTTTT. Amino acids: CASSPVNTGELFF. V and J are TRBV7-9 and TRBJ2-2; D remains ambiguous. V was clipped by 5 bases and J by 2 bases, with 6 bases between them. This CDR3 region has 13 residues. The germline V gene has CDR1 SEHNR and CDR2 FQNEAQ (reference sequence).

The chain recombines TRBV2 with TRBJ1-2, with TRBD1 matching over 8 bases. After removal of 6 bases from V and 5 bases from J, the junction contained 8 bases not matched to a gene. The germline gives CDR1 SNHLY, CDR2 FYNNEI. The CDR3 extends over 14 amino acids. The CDR3: CASSLDRGRYGYTF. CDR3 in DNA: TGTGCCAGCAGCTTAGACAGGGGACGATATGGCTACACCTTC.

The chain has TRBV3-1 (or the pseudogene TRBV3-2) and TRBJ1-4; D is undetermined. CDR3 length: 13 amino acids. Trimming removed 3 bases from V and 10 bases from J, with 12 bases in between. Looked up from germline, CDR1 is LGHDT and CDR2 is YNNKEL (reference sequence). CDR3 sequence reads: CASSQDPQRKLFF. The CDR3 DNA is TGTGCCAGCAGCCAGGACCCACAGAGAAAACTGTTTTTT.

The chain couples TRBV6-2 or TRBV6-3 to TRBJ1-6; D gene ambiguous. Deletions cut 0 bases from V and 13 bases from J, with 16 bases between. CDR1 and CDR2 (germline): MNHEY, SVGEGT. The CDR3 contains 15 residues. The CDR3 sequence is CASSYSGPPHGPLHF. The CDR3 coding sequence is TGTGCCAGCAGTTACTCAGGGCCCCCGCATGGGCCCCTCCACTTT.

V gene TRBV5-5 combines with J gene TRBJ2-7; no definite D call. CDR3 length equals 13 residues. V was pared by 2 bases and J by 0 bases, with 6 bases between. Germline V CDR1 and CDR2: SGHKS, YYEKEE (reference sequence). CDR3 DNA sequence: TGTGCCAGCAGCTTCCCCCACTCCTACGAGCAGTACTTC. Translation: CASSFPHSYEQYF. Full variable domain (remainder filled in from reference TRBV5-5 and TRBJ2-7): DAGVTQSPTHLIKTRGQQVTLRCSPISGHKSVSWYQQVLGQGPQFIFQYYEKEERGRGNFPDRFSARQFPNYSSELNVNALLLGDSALYLCASSFPHSYEQYFGPGTRLTVT.

The rearrangement joins TRBV19 to TRBJ1-5; 10 bases are shared with TRBD1. With V trimmed by 4 bases and J by 4 bases, 1 base remained unmatched. Germline CDR1 is LNHDA and CDR2 is SQIVND (reference sequence). The CDR3 is 14 residues long. CDR3 amino acids: CASSRDRGNQPQHF. Here the CDR3 DNA reads TGTGCCAGTAGTAGGGACAGGGGAAATCAGCCCCAGCATTTT.

The chain is built from TRBV4-3 and TRBJ1-2, with D possibly being TRBD1 (5 bases). The CDR3 is 15 residues long. Germline V lookup: CDR1 LGHNA, CDR2 YSLEER. Between the trimmed V and J ends, which lost 1 base and 3 bases, there was a span of 12 bases. The DNA for the CDR3 is TGCGCCAGCAGCCAAGGGCCCCGGGGCGACTATGGCTACACCTTC. As protein: CASSQGPRGDYGYTF.

This chain uses TRBV5-4 with TRBJ2-2; 8 bases match TRBD1. The junction had 9 bases not matched to a gene; V was cut back by 4 bases and J by 1 base. The CDR3 runs 17 residues. Germline CDR1 and CDR2: SGHNT and YYREEE (reference sequence). The CDR3 DNA reads TGTGCCAGCAGCCCGCCTCTAGGGACAGGGAACACCGGGGAGCTGTTTTTT. The encoded protein is CASSPPLGTGNTGELFF.

Regarding this clone: Other DNA sequences from this sample encode an identical CDR3 as well. The chain joins TRBV7-3 to TRBJ2-2; 7 bases fit TRBD2. CDR3 length equals 15 residues. CDR1 and CDR2 from the germline V gene are SGHTA and FQGTGA. Unmatched junction bases numbered 3, after V lost 5 bases and J lost 0 bases. CDR3 sequence reads: CASSPGGTNTGELFF. The CDR3 nucleotides are TGTGCCAGCAGCCCCGGGGGGACGAACACCGGGGAGCTGTTTTTT.

The V call is TRBV6-5, the J call TRBJ1-4; D call uncertain. This CDR3 region has 14 residues. Germline loops: CDR1 MNHEY, CDR2 SVGAGI. The V end lost 5 bases, the J end lost 0 bases, and 7 bases lay between the germline ends. The CDR3 DNA reads as TGTGCCAGCAGTAAGAGAGCAACTAATGAAAAACTGTTTTTT. Amino acid sequence: CASSKRATNEKLFF.

The chain couples TRBV11-3 to TRBJ1-1, with a possible D match to TRBD1 (5 bases). The V end lost 5 bases, the J end lost 4 bases, and 14 bases lay between the germline ends. Germline CDR1 and CDR2: SGHNT and YENEEA. CDR3 length equals 14 residues. The CDR3 region is CASSGRGRSTEAFF. The DNA for the CDR3 is TGTGCCAGCAGCGGGAGGGGTAGGAGCACTGAAGCTTTCTTT.

V gene TRBV7-3 combines with J gene TRBJ2-3, with TRBD2 identical over 8 bases. This CDR3 comprises 16 residues. V shed 5 bases, J shed 1 base, and the junction held 8 bases outside the gene matches. Looked up from germline, CDR1 is SGHTA and CDR2 is FQGTGA. The chain's CDR3 is CASSLTGGGRTDTQYF. The DNA of the CDR3 is TGTGCCAGCAGCCTTACCGGCGGGGGGCGCACAGATACGCAGTATTTT. The full variable domain, rest sourced from reference TRBV7-3 and TRBJ2-3, is GAGVSQTPSNKVTEKGKYVELRCDPISGHTALYWYRQSLGQGPEFLIYFQGTGAADDSGLPNDRFFAVRPEGSVSTLKIQRTERGDSAVYLCASSLTGGGRTDTQYFGPGTRLTVL.

V and J are TRBV19 and TRBJ2-7; D might be TRBD2 (5 bases). Trimming took off 5 bases at V and 5 bases at J, with 10 bases between the two ends. The germline gives CDR1 LNHDA, CDR2 SQIVND (reference sequence). The CDR3 totals 12 residues. The CDR3 DNA is TGTGCCAGTAGTGGAGGTTTCCACGAGCAGTACTTC. Translation gives CASSGGFHEQYF.

V and J are TRBV18 and TRBJ1-1; TRBD1 is a possible D gene (5 bases). The CDR3 consists of 15 residues. Trimming pared 6 bases from V and 0 bases from J, leaving 14 bases between. Germline V gene sequence: CDR1 KGHSH, CDR2 LQKENI. CDR3: CASSLPGGVNTEAFF. CDR3 coding DNA: TGTGCCAGCTCCCTCCCCGGGGGAGTGAACACTGAAGCTTTCTTT.

The rearrangement links TRBV4-3 to TRBJ1-2; 7 bases align to TRBD1. J was trimmed by 0 bases and V by 3 bases; bases with no gene match: 4. The CDR3 covers 15 residues. Germline-derived CDR1 and CDR2 are LGHNA and YSLEER. The CDR3 bases are TGCGCCAGCAGCCATGGGACAGCAACTAACTATGGCTACACCTTC. Its protein is CASSHGTATNYGYTF.